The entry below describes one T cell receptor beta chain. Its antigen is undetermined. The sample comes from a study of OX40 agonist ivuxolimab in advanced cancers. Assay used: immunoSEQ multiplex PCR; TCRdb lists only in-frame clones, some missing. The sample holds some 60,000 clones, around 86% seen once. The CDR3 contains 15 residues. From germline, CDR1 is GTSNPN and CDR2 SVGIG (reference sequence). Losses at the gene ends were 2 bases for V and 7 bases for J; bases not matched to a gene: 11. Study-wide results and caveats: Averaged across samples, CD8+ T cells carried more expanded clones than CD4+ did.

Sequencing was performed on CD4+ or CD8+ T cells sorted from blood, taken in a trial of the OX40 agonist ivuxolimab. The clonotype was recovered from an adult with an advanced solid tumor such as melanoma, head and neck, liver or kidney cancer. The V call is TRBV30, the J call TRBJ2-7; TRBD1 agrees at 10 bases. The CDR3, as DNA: TGTGCCTGGAGTTCGGGACAGGGGCGTTATAGTGAGCAGTACTTC. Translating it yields CAWSSGQGRYSEQYF.